This TCR beta chain was observed in a study of shared clonotypes between healthy human individuals. Terminally differentiated effector memory CD45RA+ cells were left out of the naive CD8 fraction, which was CD45RO-negative and positively selected for CCR7. This CDR3 has 15 residues. Unmatched junction bases numbered 7, after V lost 3 bases and J lost 4 bases. The germline CDR1 and CDR2 sequences are GTSNPN and SVGIG (reference sequence). Generated by immunoSEQ multiplex PCR, the TCRdb table keeps only in-frame clones and is missing some. Seen here are 2 million to 2.5 million clones, around 93% observed once, and the top ten hold under 2%.

The receptor was derived from a man between 18 and 29 years old in good health. Some clones in this sample may be carry-over from other donors' samples. Sequenced material: naive CD8+ T cells from PBMCs. The chain combines TRBV30 with TRBJ2-1; 9 bases align to TRBD1. The CDR3 loop reads CAWSGQGIRYNEQFF. CDR3 in DNA: TGTGCCTGGAGCGGACAGGGGATCAGGTACAATGAGCAGTTCTTC.